Presented here are 4 T cell receptor beta chains from one specimen sequenced in a study of blood T cell repertoires in COVID-19. Method: immunoSEQ multiplex PCR; TCRdb's copy keeps in-frame clones and lacks some. The table includes about 170,000 clones, around nine tenths detected once. The sequenced sample consisted of peripheral blood. The receptors here all came from a man between 70 and 80 years old with acute or convalescent COVID-19.

J is TRBJ2-3 and V is TRBV10-3, with D perhaps TRBD2 (5 bases). The germline V and J ends were trimmed by 8 bases and 4 bases, with 13 bases remaining between them. The CDR3 extends over 13 amino acids. CDR1 ENHRY and CDR2 SYGVKD come from the germline V gene. CDR3 DNA: TGTGCCATCCGGGCCGGAGGCCCAGATACGCAGTATTTT. This sequence encodes CAIRAGGPDTQYF.

The rearrangement uses TRBV5-1 and TRBJ2-1, with 11 bases fitting TRBD2. Germline CDR1 and CDR2: SGHRS and YFSETQ. V was pared by 0 bases and J by 3 bases, with 2 bases of the junction left unmatched. The CDR3 loop spans 16 amino acids. The CDR3 DNA reads as TGCGCCAGCAGCTTGGCTAGCGGGGGGTTCTACAATGAGCAGTTCTTC. This sequence encodes CASSLASGGFYNEQFF.

The rearrangement joins TRBV28 to TRBJ1-2; TRBD1 might be the D (6 bases). Germline CDR1 MDHEN, CDR2 SYDVKM. The CDR3 covers 16 residues. The V end lost 2 bases, the J end lost 5 bases, and 18 bases lay between the germline ends. The CDR3 DNA sequence: TGTGCCAGCAGTTTACCCCTTCCGACAGGCTATTATGGCTACACCTTC. Translating it yields CASSLPLPTGYYGYTF.

The chain is built from TRBV5-4 and TRBJ1-2; weak D call: TRBD1 (6 bases). This CDR3 is 15 amino acids long. Trimming took off 1 base at V and 4 bases at J, with 14 bases between the two ends. Germline CDR1 and CDR2: SGHNT and YYREEE (reference sequence). The CDR3 reads CASSLSGGSSYGYTF. Written as DNA, the CDR3 is TGTGCCAGCAGCTTGTCGGGGGGCTCTTCCTATGGCTACACCTTC.